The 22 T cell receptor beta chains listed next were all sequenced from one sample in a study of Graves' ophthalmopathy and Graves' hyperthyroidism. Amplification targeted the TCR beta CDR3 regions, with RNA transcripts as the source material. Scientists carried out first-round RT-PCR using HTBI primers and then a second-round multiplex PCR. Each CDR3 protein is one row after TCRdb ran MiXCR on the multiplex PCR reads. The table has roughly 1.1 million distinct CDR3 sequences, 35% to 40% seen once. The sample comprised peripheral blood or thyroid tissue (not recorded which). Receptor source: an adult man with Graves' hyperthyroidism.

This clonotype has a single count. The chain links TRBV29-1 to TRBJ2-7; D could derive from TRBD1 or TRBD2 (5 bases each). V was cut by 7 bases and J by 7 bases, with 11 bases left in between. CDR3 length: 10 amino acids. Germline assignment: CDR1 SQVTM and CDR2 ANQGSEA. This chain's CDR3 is CSDGDGEQYF. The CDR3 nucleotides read TGCAGCGATGGGGACGGAGAGCAGTACTTC.

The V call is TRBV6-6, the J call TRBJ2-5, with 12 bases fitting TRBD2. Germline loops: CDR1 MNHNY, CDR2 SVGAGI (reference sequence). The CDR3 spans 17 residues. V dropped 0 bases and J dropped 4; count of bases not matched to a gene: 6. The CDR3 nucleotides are TGTGCCAGCAGTTACTCGACTAGCGGGAGAATAACAGAGACCCAGTACTTC. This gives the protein CASSYSTSGRITETQYF.

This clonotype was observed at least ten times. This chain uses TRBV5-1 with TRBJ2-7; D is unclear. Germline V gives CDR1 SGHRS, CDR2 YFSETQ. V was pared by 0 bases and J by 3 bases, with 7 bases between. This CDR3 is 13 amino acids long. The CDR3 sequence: CASSLEGIYEQYF. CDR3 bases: TGCGCCAGCAGCTTGGAAGGTATCTACGAGCAGTACTTC.

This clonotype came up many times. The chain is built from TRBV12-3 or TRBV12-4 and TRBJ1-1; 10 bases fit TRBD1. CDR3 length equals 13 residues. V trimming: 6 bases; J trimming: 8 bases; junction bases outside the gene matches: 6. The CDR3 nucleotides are TGTGCCAGCAGCAAAGACAGGGGGCCGGAAGCTTTCTTT. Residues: CASSKDRGPEAFF.

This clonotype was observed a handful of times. This chain's CDR3 is CSALGLAGISYEQYF. CDR3 bases: TGCAGTGCCTTGGGACTAGCGGGGATCTCCTACGAGCAGTACTTC. The V gene is TRBV20-1, the J gene TRBJ2-7; 13 nucleotides match TRBD2. Germline V gene sequence: CDR1 DFQATT, CDR2 SNEGSKA (reference sequence). This CDR3 is 15 amino acids long. The junction had 5 bases not matched to a gene; V was cut back by 6 bases and J by 0 bases.

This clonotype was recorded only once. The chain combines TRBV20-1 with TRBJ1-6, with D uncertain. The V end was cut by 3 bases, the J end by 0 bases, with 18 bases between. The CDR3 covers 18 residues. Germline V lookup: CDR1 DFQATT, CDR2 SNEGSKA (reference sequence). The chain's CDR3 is CSARDFEARSSYNSPLHF. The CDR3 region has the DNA TGCAGTGCTAGGGATTTTGAGGCCCGTAGCTCCTATAATTCACCCCTCCACTTT.

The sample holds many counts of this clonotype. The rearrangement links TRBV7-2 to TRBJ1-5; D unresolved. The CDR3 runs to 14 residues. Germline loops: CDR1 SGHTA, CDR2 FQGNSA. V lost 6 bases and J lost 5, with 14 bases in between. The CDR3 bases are TGTGCCAGCAGTAAGAGTTACAGAGATCAGCCCCAGCATTTT. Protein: CASSKSYRDQPQHF.

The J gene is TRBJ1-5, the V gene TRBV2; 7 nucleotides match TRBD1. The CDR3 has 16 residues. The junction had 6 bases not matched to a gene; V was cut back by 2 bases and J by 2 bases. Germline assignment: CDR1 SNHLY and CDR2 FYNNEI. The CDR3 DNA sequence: TGTGCCAGCAGTGAAAGGGACAGAGGGGGCAATCAGCCCCAGCATTTT. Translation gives CASSERDRGGNQPQHF.

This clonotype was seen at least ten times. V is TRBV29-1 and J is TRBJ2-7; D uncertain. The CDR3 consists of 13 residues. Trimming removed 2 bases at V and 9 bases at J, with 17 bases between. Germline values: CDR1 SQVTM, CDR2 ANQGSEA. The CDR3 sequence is CSVERPGISVQYF. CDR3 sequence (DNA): TGCAGCGTTGAAAGGCCGGGTATATCCGTGCAGTACTTC.

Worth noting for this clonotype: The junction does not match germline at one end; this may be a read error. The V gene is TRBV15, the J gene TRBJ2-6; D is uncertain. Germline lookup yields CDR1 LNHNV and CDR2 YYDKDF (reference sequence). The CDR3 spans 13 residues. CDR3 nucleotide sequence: TGTGCCACCAGCAGAGGGGTTCAACGCACTGAAGCTTTC. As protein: CATSRGVQRTEAF.

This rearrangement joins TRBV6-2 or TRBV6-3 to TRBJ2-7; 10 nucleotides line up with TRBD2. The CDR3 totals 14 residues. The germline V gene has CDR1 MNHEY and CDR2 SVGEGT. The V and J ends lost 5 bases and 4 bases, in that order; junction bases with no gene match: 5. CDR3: CASSPGLAFYEQYF. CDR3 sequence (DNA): TGTGCCAGCAGTCCGGGACTAGCGTTTTACGAGCAGTACTTC.

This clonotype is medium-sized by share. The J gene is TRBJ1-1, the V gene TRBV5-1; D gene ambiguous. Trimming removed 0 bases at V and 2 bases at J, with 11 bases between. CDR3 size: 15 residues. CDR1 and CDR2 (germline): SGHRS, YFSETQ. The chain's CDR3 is CASSLAGSFNTEAFF. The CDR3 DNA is TGCGCCAGCAGCTTGGCCGGTTCCTTCAACACTGAAGCTTTCTTT.

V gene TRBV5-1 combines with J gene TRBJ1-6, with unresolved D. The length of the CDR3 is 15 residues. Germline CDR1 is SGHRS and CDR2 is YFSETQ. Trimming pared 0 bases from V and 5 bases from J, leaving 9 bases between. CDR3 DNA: TGCGCCAGCAGCTTGGTAACGGCCCATAATTCACCCCTCCACTTT. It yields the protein CASSLVTAHNSPLHF. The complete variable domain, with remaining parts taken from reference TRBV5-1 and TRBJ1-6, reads KAGVTQTPRYLIKTRGQQVTLSCSPISGHRSVSWYQQTPGQGLQFLFEYFSETQRNKGNFPGRFSGRQFSNSRSEMNVSTLELGDSALYLCASSLVTAHNSPLHFGNGTRLTVT.

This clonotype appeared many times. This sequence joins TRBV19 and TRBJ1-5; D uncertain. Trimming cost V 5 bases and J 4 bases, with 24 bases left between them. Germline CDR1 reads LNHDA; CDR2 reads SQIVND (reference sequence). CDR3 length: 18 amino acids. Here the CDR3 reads CASSFDGSGTGSNQPQHF. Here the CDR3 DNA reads TGTGCCAGTAGTTTCGACGGATCGGGCACCGGGAGTAATCAGCCCCAGCATTTT.

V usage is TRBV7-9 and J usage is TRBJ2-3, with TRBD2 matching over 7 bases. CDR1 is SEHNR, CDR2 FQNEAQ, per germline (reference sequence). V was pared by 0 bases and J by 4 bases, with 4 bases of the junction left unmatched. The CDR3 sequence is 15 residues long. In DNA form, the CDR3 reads TGTGCCAGCAGCTTAGCGGGAGGGCGGTCAGATACGCAGTATTTT. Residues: CASSLAGGRSDTQYF.

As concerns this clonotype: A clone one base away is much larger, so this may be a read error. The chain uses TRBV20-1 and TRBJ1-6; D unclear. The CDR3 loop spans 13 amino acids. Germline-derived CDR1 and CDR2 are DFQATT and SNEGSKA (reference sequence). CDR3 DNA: TGCAGTGCTGGAGATCCCCGAAATTCACCCCTCCACTTT. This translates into CSAGDPRNSPLHF.

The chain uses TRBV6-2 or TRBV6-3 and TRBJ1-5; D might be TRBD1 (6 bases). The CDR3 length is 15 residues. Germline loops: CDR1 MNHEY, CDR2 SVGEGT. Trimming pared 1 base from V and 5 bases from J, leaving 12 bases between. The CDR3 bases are TGTGCCAGCAGTTACTGGAAACAGGGCTATCAGCCCCAGCATTTT. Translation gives CASSYWKQGYQPQHF.

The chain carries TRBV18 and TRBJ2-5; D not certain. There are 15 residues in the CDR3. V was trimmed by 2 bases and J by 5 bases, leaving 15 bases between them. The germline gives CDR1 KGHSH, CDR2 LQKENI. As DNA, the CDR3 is TGTGCCAGCTCACCAAAAGGCACAGTCGGTGAGACCCAGTACTTC. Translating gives CASSPKGTVGETQYF.

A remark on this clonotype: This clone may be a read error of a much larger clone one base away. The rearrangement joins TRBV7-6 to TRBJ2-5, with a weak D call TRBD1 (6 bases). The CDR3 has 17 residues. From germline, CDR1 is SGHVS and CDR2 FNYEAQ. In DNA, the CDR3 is TGTGCCAGCAGCTCCCGTTACTCGCCCAGGGGCCAAGGGACCCAGTACTTC. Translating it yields CASSSRYSPRGQGTQYF.

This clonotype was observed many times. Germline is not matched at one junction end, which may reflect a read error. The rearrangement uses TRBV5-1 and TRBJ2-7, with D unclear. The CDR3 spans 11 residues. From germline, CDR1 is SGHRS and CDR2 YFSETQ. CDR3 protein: CASSIDYEQYF. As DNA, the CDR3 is TGTGCCAGCAGCATTGACTACGAGCAGTACTTC.

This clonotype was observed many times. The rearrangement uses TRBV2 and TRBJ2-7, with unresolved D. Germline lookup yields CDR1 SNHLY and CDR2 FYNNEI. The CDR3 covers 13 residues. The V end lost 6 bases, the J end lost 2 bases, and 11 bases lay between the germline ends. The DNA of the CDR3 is TGTGCCAGCAGGTACAAGAATCCCTACGAGCAGTACTTC. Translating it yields CASRYKNPYEQYF.

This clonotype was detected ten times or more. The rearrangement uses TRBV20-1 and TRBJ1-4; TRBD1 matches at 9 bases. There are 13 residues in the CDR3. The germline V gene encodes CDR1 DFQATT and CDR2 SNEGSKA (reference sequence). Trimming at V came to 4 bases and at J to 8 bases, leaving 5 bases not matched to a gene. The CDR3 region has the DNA TGCAGTGCTATACAGGGGGCGGGAGAAAAACTGTTTTTT. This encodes CSAIQGAGEKLFF.